This TCR beta chain was retrieved from a study of cytotoxic CD8 clonotypes in ibrutinib-treated CLL. Study-wide points: Clonality climbed at ibrutinib response, then dropped toward baseline at progression.

The CDR3 contains 11 residues. V was shortened by 3 bases and J by 8 bases, with 10 bases between the two germline ends. CDR1 is DFQATT and CDR2 is SNEGSKA in the germline V gene (reference sequence). With regard to this clone: Its specificity is unknown.

Using immunoSEQ multiplex PCR, the repertoire was profiled, and TCRdb retains in-frame clones only, with some absent. Of about 50,000 clones in the sample, about 50% were seen once. The J gene is TRBJ1-2, the V gene TRBV20-1; maybe TRBD1 (5 bases). The clonotype was recovered from a human donor with chronic lymphocytic leukemia. The material sequenced was PBMCs, taken after 24 months of ibrutinib treatment. The chain's CDR3 is CSASPRGGYTF. The CDR3 nucleotides read TGCAGTGCTAGCCCCCGGGGGGGCTACACCTTC.